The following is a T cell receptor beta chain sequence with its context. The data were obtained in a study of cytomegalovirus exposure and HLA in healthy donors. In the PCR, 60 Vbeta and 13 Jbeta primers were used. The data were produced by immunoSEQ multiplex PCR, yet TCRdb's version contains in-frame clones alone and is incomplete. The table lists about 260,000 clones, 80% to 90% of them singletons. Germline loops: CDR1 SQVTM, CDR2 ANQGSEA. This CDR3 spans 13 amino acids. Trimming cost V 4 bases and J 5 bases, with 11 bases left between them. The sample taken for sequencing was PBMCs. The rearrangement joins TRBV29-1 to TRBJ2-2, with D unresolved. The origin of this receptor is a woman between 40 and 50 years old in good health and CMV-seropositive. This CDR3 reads CSVGSGRTGELFF. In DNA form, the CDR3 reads TGCAGCGTTGGGTCAGGCAGGACCGGGGAGCTGTTTTTT.